This T cell receptor beta chain was sequenced during a study of blood T cell repertoires in COVID-19. Study details: The origin of the acute and convalescent COVID-19 samples was the United States, Italy and Spain.

Authors' data handling: Amplification of reference gene primers was used by the study to estimate nucleated cell counts. Here immunoSEQ multiplex PCR was the method, and the copy in TCRdb shows in-frame clones only, minus some. The V and J calls and clone size are taken from that table; D and trimming were inferred from the DNA. Seen here are just over 250,000 clones, about 89% observed once, and the top ten hold approximately 9.4%. This CDR3 has 15 amino acids. V dropped 6 bases and J dropped 5; count of bases not matched to a gene: 7. Germline lookup yields CDR1 MNHEY and CDR2 SVGAGI. The source of this sequence is a middle-aged man who had recovered from COVID-19. Sequenced material: peripheral blood. J is TRBJ2-2 and V is TRBV6-5; the match to TRBD1 covers 9 bases. The CDR3 loop reads CASRTGGEKTGELFF. As DNA, the CDR3 is TGTGCCAGCAGAACAGGGGGCGAGAAGACCGGGGAGCTGTTTTTT.